Each of the 32 T cell receptor beta chains below was sequenced from the same sample in a study of shared clonotypes between healthy human individuals. Terminally differentiated effector memory CD45RA+ cells were left out of the naive CD8 fraction, which was CD45RO-negative and positively selected for CCR7. Method: immunoSEQ multiplex PCR; TCRdb's copy keeps in-frame clones and lacks some. Found here are about 2 million clones, over 85% of them singletons; the top ten hold more than 0.95%. The sample consisted of naive CD8+ T cells sorted from blood. The origin of the receptors is a man aged 18 to 30 in good health.

CDR3 residues: CASSVVGQPQHF. The CDR3 DNA reads TGTGCCAGCAGTGTAGTGGGTCAGCCCCAGCATTTT. The chain is built from TRBV6-1 and TRBJ1-5; D gene ambiguous. The CDR3 runs to 12 residues. V was trimmed by 4 bases and J by 6 bases, leaving 7 bases between them. Germline CDR1 and CDR2: MNHNS and SASEGT.

The rearrangement uses TRBV6-5 and TRBJ1-1; weak D call: TRBD1 (5 bases). CDR3 length equals 15 residues. The V end was cut by 5 bases, the J end by 1 base, with 14 bases between. Germline assignment: CDR1 MNHEY and CDR2 SVGAGI. The CDR3 loop reads CASSRAGTANTEAFF. The CDR3 coding sequence is TGTGCCAGCAGTAGGGCCGGGACCGCGAACACTGAAGCTTTCTTT.

The chain employs TRBV10-3 and TRBJ2-1; 8 nucleotides line up with TRBD2. This CDR3 comprises 13 residues. CDR1 is ENHRY and CDR2 is SYGVKD in the germline V gene. With 8 bases clipped from V and 5 bases from J, the junction kept 5 bases outside the gene matches. CDR3 DNA sequence: TGTGCCATCGGTGCGGGAGGAAACAATGAGCAGTTCTTC. Its translation is CAIGAGGNNEQFF.

The chain recombines TRBV15 with TRBJ1-2, with a weak D call TRBD1 (6 bases). The ends were cut back, 0 bases at V and 4 bases at J, with 18 bases in the middle. The CDR3 runs 17 residues. Germline CDR1 LNHNV, CDR2 YYDKDF (reference sequence). The CDR3 protein is CATSRDAGTTLPYGYTF. The CDR3 coding sequence is TGTGCCACCAGCAGAGACGCCGGGACAACGCTTCCCTATGGCTACACCTTC.

This clone was counted between two and nine times. The chain has TRBV28 and TRBJ1-6; D is unclear. This CDR3 contains 15 residues. The germline V gene encodes CDR1 MDHEN and CDR2 SYDVKM. V lost 11 bases and J 2 bases, leaving 16 bases between the germline ends. This chain's CDR3 is CASRSLGAYNSPLHF. The DNA of the CDR3 is TGTGCCTCCAGGTCCCTGGGAGCCTATAATTCACCCCTCCACTTT.

This clone was observed once. The chain recombines TRBV7-9 with TRBJ1-1; TRBD1 aligns across 12 bases. Germline V gives CDR1 SEHNR, CDR2 FQNEAQ (reference sequence). The CDR3 totals 19 residues. V shed 6 bases and J 6 bases; nucleotides not matched to a gene: 20. The CDR3 nucleotides are TGTGCCAGCAGTCCCTCAGGGACAGGGGGCGGAAAGGTAGTCCCTGAAGCTTTCTTT. Residues: CASSPSGTGGGKVVPEAFF. Based on the CDR3 plus reference TRBV7-9 and TRBJ1-1, the full variable domain is DTGVSQNPRHKITKRGQNVTFRCDPISEHNRLYWYRQTLGQGPEFLTYFQNEAQLEKSRLLSDRFSAERPKGSFSTLEIQRTEQGDSAMYLCASSPSGTGGGKVVPEAFFGQGTRLTVV.

This rearrangement joins TRBV11-3 to TRBJ2-5; D uncertain. V lost 0 bases and J lost 1, with 3 bases in between. The CDR3 spans 13 residues. Germline V CDR1 and CDR2: SGHNT, YENEEA. Here the CDR3 reads CASSLEGQETQYF. CDR3 DNA: TGTGCCAGCAGCTTAGAAGGCCAAGAGACCCAGTACTTC.

The chain joins TRBV15 to TRBJ2-7; D gene unclear. Between the trimmed V and J ends, which lost 5 bases and 2 bases, there was a span of 10 bases. Germline V gene sequence: CDR1 LNHNV, CDR2 YYDKDF (reference sequence). This CDR3 has 13 amino acids. CDR3 DNA sequence: TGTGCCACCAGCCTTGAGCAAGCCTACGAGCAGTACTTC. This gives the protein CATSLEQAYEQYF. Combining the CDR3 with reference TRBV15 and TRBJ2-7 gives the whole variable domain DAMVIQNPRYQVTQFGKPVTLSCSQTLNHNVMYWYQQKSSQAPKLLFHYYDKDFNNEADTPDNFQSRRPNTSFCFLDIRSPGLGDTAMYLCATSLEQAYEQYFGPGTRLTVT.

The J gene is TRBJ2-3, the V gene TRBV13, with 7 bases aligning to TRBD1. Germline lookup yields CDR1 PRHDT and CDR2 FYEKMQ (reference sequence). The CDR3 is made up of 14 amino acids. V shed 3 bases, J shed 2 bases, and the junction held 2 bases outside the gene matches. DNA for the CDR3: TGTGCCAGCAGCTTCGACAGGGACACAGATACGCAGTATTTT. This gives the protein CASSFDRDTDTQYF.

The chain recombines TRBV7-6 with TRBJ2-5; D is unresolved. Germline V gene sequence: CDR1 SGHVS, CDR2 FNYEAQ. With 6 bases removed from V and 5 bases from J, the gap between germline ends came to 19 bases. The CDR3 contains 15 residues. CDR3 nucleotides: TGTGCCAGCAGTTTCAGACTCCGTGGATTTGAGACCCAGTACTTC. This gives the protein CASSFRLRGFETQYF.

V is TRBV7-9 and J is TRBJ1-6; 10 nucleotides match TRBD1. Germline CDR1 reads SEHNR; CDR2 reads FQNEAQ (reference sequence). The CDR3 runs to 16 residues. J gave up 12 bases and V 3 bases, and 11 bases lay outside the gene matches. As DNA, the CDR3 is TGTGCCAGCAGCTTGGCCGGGACAGGGGCCAAGTTACCCCTCCACTTT. Translation gives CASSLAGTGAKLPLHF.

The chain couples TRBV4-1 to TRBJ2-7, with D maybe TRBD1 (5 bases). Germline lookup yields CDR1 MGHRA and CDR2 YSYEKL. The CDR3 loop spans 15 amino acids. V lost 8 bases to trimming and J lost 0 bases, with 17 bases between them. The CDR3 loop reads CASRQLVESSYEQYF. CDR3 nucleotide sequence: TGCGCCAGCCGACAGCTAGTCGAGAGCTCCTACGAGCAGTACTTC.

Only one count was recorded for this clone. The gene calls are TRBV30 and TRBJ2-1; 12 bases agree with TRBD2. CDR3 size: 15 residues. Looked up from germline, CDR1 is GTSNPN and CDR2 is SVGIG (reference sequence). J lost 6 bases, V lost 2 bases, and 5 bases had no gene match. The CDR3 DNA reads TGTGCCTGGAGTCTACTAGCGGGAGGATCCAATGAGCAGTTCTTC. Residues: CAWSLLAGGSNEQFF.

The V and J genes are TRBV29-1 and TRBJ2-4; D may match TRBD1 or TRBD2 (5 bases each). Per germline, CDR1 SQVTM and CDR2 ANQGSEA. The CDR3 is 12 residues long. V was cut by 6 bases and J by 4 bases, with 10 bases left in between. CDR3 sequence reads: CSVWDGKNIQYF. CDR3 coding DNA: TGCAGCGTCTGGGACGGAAAAAACATTCAGTACTTC.

This clone was seen once. This chain joins TRBV30 and TRBJ2-6; D remains ambiguous. With 2 bases removed from V and 0 bases from J, the gap between germline ends came to 8 bases. Looked up from germline, CDR1 is GTSNPN and CDR2 is SVGIG (reference sequence). There are 15 residues in the CDR3. The CDR3 DNA follows: TGTGCCTGGAGTAGAGCAAACTCTGGGGCCAACGTCCTGACTTTC. Its protein is CAWSRANSGANVLTF.

The chain joins TRBV10-3 to TRBJ2-5; 14 bases agree with TRBD2. Trimming cost V 10 bases and J 5 bases; bases outside gene matches: 6. CDR3 length: 14 amino acids. Looked up from germline, CDR1 is ENHRY and CDR2 is SYGVKD. CDR3 DNA sequence: TGTGCCACCGGGACTAGCGGGAGTCTTGAGACCCAGTACTTC. Amino acids: CATGTSGSLETQYF.

V gene TRBV6-5 combines with J gene TRBJ2-7; a possible D gene is TRBD2 (6 bases). Germline V gives CDR1 MNHEY, CDR2 SVGAGI. The CDR3 is 14 amino acids. Deletions cut 0 bases from V and 3 bases from J, with 9 bases between. CDR3 nucleotides: TGTGCCAGCAGTTACTCGGAGGGGTTCTACGAGCAGTACTTC. Translated: CASSYSEGFYEQYF.

Comment on this clone: Mismatch with germline at one junction end may stem from a read error. The J gene is TRBJ1-5, the V gene TRBV30; D remains ambiguous. CDR3 length: 15 amino acids. Per germline, CDR1 GTSNPN and CDR2 SVGIG (reference sequence). The CDR3 protein is CAWGVYGDSNQPQHF. For the CDR3, the DNA is TGTGCCTGGGGTGTTTATGGGGATAGCAATCAGCCCCAGCATTTT.

V is TRBV27 and J is TRBJ1-4; D is ambiguous. Trimming shortened V by 6 bases and J by 0 bases, and 5 bases separated the two germline ends. The CDR3 extends over 13 amino acids. The V gene's germline CDR1 is MNHEY and CDR2 SMNVEV (reference sequence). CDR3 in DNA: TGTGCCAGCAGGCCCACAACTAATGAAAAACTGTTTTTT. Translation gives CASRPTTNEKLFF. Full variable domain (rest looked up from reference TRBV27 and TRBJ1-4): EAQVTQNPRYLITVTGKKLTVTCSQNMNHEYMSWYRQDPGLGLRQIYYSMNVEVTDKGDVPEGYKVSRKEKRNFPLILESPSPNQTSLYFCASRPTTNEKLFFGSGTQLSVL.

The V call is TRBV9, the J call TRBJ2-1, with 10 bases fitting TRBD2. The germline V gene encodes CDR1 SGDLS and CDR2 YYNGEE. CDR3 length: 17 amino acids. Trimming at V came to 1 base and at J to 4 bases, leaving 8 bases not matched to a gene. CDR3 residues: CASSVSESSGSYNEQFF. CDR3 DNA sequence: TGTGCCAGCAGCGTATCAGAGTCTAGCGGGAGTTACAATGAGCAGTTCTTC.

The J gene is TRBJ2-7, the V gene TRBV2; TRBD1 is a possible D gene (6 bases). The CDR3 contains 15 residues. From germline, CDR1 is SNHLY and CDR2 FYNNEI. V was pared by 5 bases and J by 4 bases, with 18 bases between. The CDR3: CASSSPDSAPYEQYF. CDR3 bases: TGTGCCAGCAGTTCACCGGACAGTGCCCCATACGAGCAGTACTTC.

The chain employs TRBV5-8 and TRBJ1-2; D is undetermined. Germline CDR1 is SGHTS and CDR2 is YDEGEE. Between the trimmed V and J ends, which lost 2 bases and 0 bases, there was a span of 5 bases. The CDR3 extends over 13 amino acids. In nucleotides, the CDR3 is TGTGCCAGCAGCTTCTCTGCTAACTATGGCTACACCTTC. Its translation: CASSFSANYGYTF.

This chain connects TRBV4-1 to TRBJ2-1, with a possible D match to TRBD1 (5 bases). Trimming removed 4 bases at V and 5 bases at J, with 18 bases between. The CDR3 runs 16 residues. Germline V lookup: CDR1 MGHRA, CDR2 YSYEKL. CDR3: CASSLRQGGNHNEQFF. CDR3 nucleotide sequence: TGCGCCAGCAGCCTTCGGCAGGGTGGGAACCACAATGAGCAGTTCTTC.

The CDR3 DNA is TGTGCCAGCATTCGGGGGGGAGCTAGCACAGATACGCAGTATTTT. It is translated as CASIRGGASTDTQYF. The genes are TRBV2 and TRBJ2-3; 8 bases fit TRBD2. The CDR3 extends over 15 amino acids. With V trimmed by 7 bases and J by 0 bases, 6 bases remained unmatched. CDR1 and CDR2 from the germline V gene are SNHLY and FYNNEI.

On this clone: The same CDR3 can be traced to other DNA sequences in this sample. The rearrangement links TRBV7-9 to TRBJ1-2; weak D call: TRBD1 (5 bases). Per germline, CDR1 SEHNR and CDR2 FQNEAQ (reference sequence). The CDR3 extends over 12 amino acids. V gave up 5 bases and J gave up 8 bases, with 12 bases separating them. The CDR3 coding sequence is TGTGCCAGCAGCCTCCAGGGTAACGGCTACACCTTC. This encodes CASSLQGNGYTF.

The chain combines TRBV7-9 with TRBJ2-7; TRBD1 is a possible D gene (5 bases). The CDR3 is 14 amino acids. V lost 0 bases to trimming and J lost 4 bases, with 10 bases between them. Per the germline V gene, CDR1 is SEHNR and CDR2 is FQNEAQ (reference sequence). Written as DNA, the CDR3 is TGTGCCAGCAGCTTAGCCCCCAGGGATTACGAGCAGTACTTC. Translated, it gives CASSLAPRDYEQYF.

The chain links TRBV6-5 to TRBJ1-2; TRBD1 matches 7 bases. Losses at the gene ends were 5 bases for V and 4 bases for J; bases not matched to a gene: 10. The CDR3 totals 15 residues. Per germline, CDR1 MNHEY and CDR2 SVGAGI. CDR3: CASSPEGQPIYGYTF. The DNA of the CDR3 is TGTGCCAGCAGTCCCGAGGGACAGCCTATCTATGGCTACACCTTC.

The genes are TRBV11-2 and TRBJ1-1; D not resolved. This CDR3 is 15 amino acids long. Trimming took off 1 base at V and 1 base at J, with 10 bases between the two ends. In germline, CDR1 is SGHAT, CDR2 FQNNGV. The CDR3 nucleotides read TGTGCCAGCAGCTTAGGTCCAGCTACGAACACTGAAGCTTTCTTT. It specifies CASSLGPATNTEAFF.

J is TRBJ2-1 and V is TRBV28; 7 bases fit TRBD1. Trimming cost V 3 bases and J 4 bases; bases outside gene matches: 6. The CDR3 covers 15 residues. The germline V gene encodes CDR1 MDHEN and CDR2 SYDVKM. The DNA for the CDR3 is TGTGCCAGCAGTTTTCCGGACAGGACATACAATGAGCAGTTCTTC. Translated: CASSFPDRTYNEQFF.

CDR3 protein: CASSSWGAQETQYF. CDR3 nucleotide sequence: TGTGCCAGCAGCTCGTGGGGGGCCCAAGAGACCCAGTACTTC. V usage is TRBV6-5 and J usage is TRBJ2-5; D tentatively reads TRBD1 or TRBD2 (6 bases each). The CDR3 sequence is 14 residues long. V dropped 6 bases and J dropped 1 base, with 12 bases sitting between them. CDR1 and CDR2 from the germline V gene are MNHEY and SVGAGI.

Only one count was recorded for this clone. The chain has TRBV28 and TRBJ2-7; D is possibly TRBD1 (6 bases). Germline V gene lookup returns CDR1 MDHEN and CDR2 SYDVKM. The CDR3 runs 13 residues. V was cut by 6 bases and J by 7 bases, with 16 bases left in between. The CDR3 nucleotides are TGTGCCAGCAGCCTCAGGGGCTGGGATGAGCAGTACTTC. Its translation: CASSLRGWDEQYF. Full variable domain (rest looked up from reference TRBV28 and TRBJ2-7): DVKVTQSSRYLVKRTGEKVFLECVQDMDHENMFWYRQDPGLGLRLIYFSYDVKMKEKGDIPEGYSVSREKKERFSLILESASTNQTSMYLCASSLRGWDEQYFGPGTRLTVT.

The rearrangement joins TRBV27 to TRBJ2-7; TRBD2 agrees at 7 bases. Germline loops: CDR1 MNHEY, CDR2 SMNVEV (reference sequence). This CDR3 spans 12 amino acids. V trimming: 3 bases; J trimming: 6 bases; junction bases outside the gene matches: 2. The chain's CDR3 is CASSFREGEQYF. The CDR3 bases are TGTGCCAGCAGTTTCAGGGAGGGCGAGCAGTACTTC.